This passage covers 5 T cell receptor beta chains from one sample sequenced in a study of shared T cell receptors in the human thymus. Assay: immunoSEQ multiplex PCR; the TCRdb copy retains only in-frame clones and omits some. Among 700,000 or so clones listed, approximately 85% were seen once. This same sample was also part of a study on human thymus T cells.

Material: thymocytes. The receptor source for this set is a girl in the first two years of life with a congenital heart defect.

The V and J genes are TRBV6-5 and TRBJ2-6, with 7 bases lining up with TRBD2. This CDR3 has 13 residues. Germline values: CDR1 MNHEY, CDR2 SVGAGI. CDR3 sequence: CGARGAGANVLTF. The CDR3 nucleotides are TGTGGAGCCCGGGGGGCTGGGGCCAACGTCCTGACTTTC.

This chain links TRBV7-8 with TRBJ1-5; TRBD1 matches 10 bases. Germline trimming cut 1 base from V and 0 bases from J; bases unmatched to any gene: 6. Per germline, CDR1 SGHVS and CDR2 FQNEAQ. The CDR3 is made up of 18 amino acids. The CDR3: CASSLDGTGDFSNQPQHF. CDR3 coding DNA: TGTGCCAGCAGCTTAGACGGGACAGGGGACTTTAGCAATCAGCCCCAGCATTTT.

The chain combines TRBV5-1 with TRBJ1-2, with 7 bases that match TRBD1. The CDR3 runs 16 residues. After removal of 1 base from V and 0 bases from J, the junction contained 6 bases not matched to a gene. The germline CDR1 and CDR2 sequences are SGHRS and YFSETQ. Here the CDR3 reads CASSLLPGQANYGYTF. The CDR3 DNA reads as TGCGCCAGCAGCTTGCTGCCAGGACAGGCTAACTATGGCTACACCTTC.

This clone has a single count. The genes are TRBV7-2 and TRBJ1-2; D remains ambiguous. This CDR3 spans 13 amino acids. Trimming cost V 5 bases and J 4 bases, with 11 bases left between them. Germline V gene data show CDR1 as SGHTA and CDR2 as FQGNSA. The CDR3 reads CASSLTRRYGYTF. In DNA, the CDR3 is TGTGCCAGCAGCCTTACCAGGCGCTATGGCTACACCTTC.

The chain links TRBV7-3 to TRBJ2-5; 7 positions agree with TRBD1. The ends lost 5 bases at V and 3 bases at J; junction bases unmatched: 3. The CDR3 runs to 13 residues. Germline V CDR1 and CDR2: SGHTA, FQGTGA. CDR3 loop: CASSQGTEETQYF. CDR3 in DNA: TGTGCCAGCAGCCAAGGGACAGAAGAGACCCAGTACTTC.